This TCR beta chain appears in the sequencing data of a study of control samples from healthy donors and cancer patients. V trimming: 4 bases; J trimming: 4 bases; junction bases outside the gene matches: 3. The CDR3 has 14 residues. Germline V lookup: CDR1 SQVTM, CDR2 ANQGSEA. This table comes from immunoSEQ multiplex PCR, and its TCRdb copy is limited to in-frame clones, with some not included. The sample records 30,000 to 40,000 clones, about 86% being singletons. This clonotype was sampled from a woman aged 40-49 years with lung cancer. V usage is TRBV29-1 and J usage is TRBJ2-3; 12 bases are shared with TRBD2. Sequences were obtained from PBMCs. The CDR3 region has the DNA TGCAGCGTTGGACTAGCGGGGGTGCCAGATACGCAGTATTTT. It encodes CSVGLAGVPDTQYF.